This T cell receptor beta chain emerged from a study of PD-L1 blockade in urothelial cancer. Study-level background: Blood was evaluated 3 weeks (second dose) and 6 weeks after therapy began. Study outcomes and limitations: Blood TCR clonality below the median before treatment was a predictor of better survival.

About this clone: Antigen: not known.

The CDR3 is 13 residues long. Looked up from germline, CDR1 is SNHLY and CDR2 is FYNNEI. V was pared by 6 bases and J by 2 bases, with 3 bases of the junction left unmatched. The repertoire was sequenced with immunoSEQ multiplex PCR; TCRdb's copy has only in-frame clones and lacks some. The table lists around 56,000 clones, about 82% of them singletons, with roughly 2.9% in the top ten. The TCR originated in a man in his forties or fifties with urothelial cancer. The specimen was PBMCs, collected around atezolizumab (anti-PD-L1) treatment. The gene calls are TRBV2 and TRBJ1-2; 7 bases are shared with TRBD1. This CDR3 is CASRYRGNYGYTF. DNA for the CDR3: TGTGCCAGCAGGTACAGGGGCAACTATGGCTACACCTTC.